This TCR beta chain was found in a study of post-analysis software for immune sequencing data. General observations from the study: TRBV segments more frequent in patients than in controls numbered roughly 5 and included TRBV5-6, TRBV5-1 and TRBV20-1. Relative to controls, patients with multiple sclerosis showed significantly lower normalized Chao1 diversity. Analysis by F measure revealed that same-batch samples clustered strongly together.

This CDR3 spans 15 amino acids. Trimming left V 5 bases short and J 0 bases short, with 14 bases between. Germline CDR1 SGHKS, CDR2 YYEKEE (reference sequence). Sequencing libraries made from TCR beta cDNA carried unique molecular identifiers. T cells numbering 1 to 10 million yielded cDNA molecules that totaled about 500,000. MiXCR, applied by TCRdb to the PCR reads, yields one record per CDR3 protein. This table has 700,000 to 900,000 distinct CDR3 sequences, 46% appearing once. Worth noting for this clonotype: Its antigen is undetermined.

The chain employs TRBV5-5 and TRBJ2-5; D gene ambiguous. This clonotype was sampled from a girl aged 5 to 17 with multiple sclerosis. Sequencing used blood. CDR3 sequence: CASRNTWANQETQYF. DNA of the CDR3: TGTGCCAGCAGGAATACGTGGGCAAACCAAGAGACCCAGTACTTC.